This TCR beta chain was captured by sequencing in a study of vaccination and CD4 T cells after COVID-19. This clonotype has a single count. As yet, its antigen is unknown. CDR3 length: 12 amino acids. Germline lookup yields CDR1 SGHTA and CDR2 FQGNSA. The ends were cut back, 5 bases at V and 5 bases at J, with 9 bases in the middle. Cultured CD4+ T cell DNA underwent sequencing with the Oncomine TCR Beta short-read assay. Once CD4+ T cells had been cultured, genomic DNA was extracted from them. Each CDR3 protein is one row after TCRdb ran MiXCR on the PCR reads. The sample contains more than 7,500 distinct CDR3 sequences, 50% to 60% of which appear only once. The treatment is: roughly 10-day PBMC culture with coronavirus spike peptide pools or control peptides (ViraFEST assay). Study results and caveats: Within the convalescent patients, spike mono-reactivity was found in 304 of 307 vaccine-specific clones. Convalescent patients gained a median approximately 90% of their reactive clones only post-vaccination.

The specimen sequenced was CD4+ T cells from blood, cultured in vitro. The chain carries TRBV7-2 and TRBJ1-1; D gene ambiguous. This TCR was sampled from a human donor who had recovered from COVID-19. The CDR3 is CASSHPGTEAFF. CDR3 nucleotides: TGTGCCAGCAGCCACCCGGGTACTGAAGCTTTCTTT. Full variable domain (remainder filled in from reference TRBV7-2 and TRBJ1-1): GAGVSQSPSNKVTEKGKDVELRCDPISGHTALYWYRQSLGQGLEFLIYFQGNSAPDKSGLPSDRFSAERTGGSVSTLTIQRTQQEDSAVYLCASSHPGTEAFFGQGTRLTVV.